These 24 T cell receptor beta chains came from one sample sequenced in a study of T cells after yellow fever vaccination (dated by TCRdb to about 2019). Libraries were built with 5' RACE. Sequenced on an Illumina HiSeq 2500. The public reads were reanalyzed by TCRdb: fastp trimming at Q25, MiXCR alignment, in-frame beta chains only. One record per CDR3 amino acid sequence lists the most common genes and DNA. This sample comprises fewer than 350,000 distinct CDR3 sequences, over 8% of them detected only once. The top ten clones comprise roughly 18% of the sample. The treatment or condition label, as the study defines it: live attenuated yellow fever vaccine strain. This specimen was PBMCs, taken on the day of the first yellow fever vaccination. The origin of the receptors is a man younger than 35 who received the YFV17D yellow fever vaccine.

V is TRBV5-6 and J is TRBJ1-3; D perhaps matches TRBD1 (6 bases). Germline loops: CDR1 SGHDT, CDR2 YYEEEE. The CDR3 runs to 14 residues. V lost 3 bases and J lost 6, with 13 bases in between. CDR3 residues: CASSSGVSLNTIYF. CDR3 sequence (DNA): TGTGCCAGCAGCTCAGGGGTTTCGTTAAACACCATATATTTT.

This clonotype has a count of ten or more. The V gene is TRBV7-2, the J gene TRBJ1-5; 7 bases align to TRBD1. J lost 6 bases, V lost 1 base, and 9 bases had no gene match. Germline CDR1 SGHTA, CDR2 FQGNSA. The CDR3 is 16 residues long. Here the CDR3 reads CASSLGTGVPAQPQHF. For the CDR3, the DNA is TGTGCCAGCAGCTTAGGTACAGGGGTACCGGCTCAGCCCCAGCATTTT.

In DNA, the CDR3 is TGTGCCAGCAGCAAAAGGGACAGCTCCTACGAGCAGTACGTC. Translating gives CASSKRDSSYEQYV. The chain carries TRBV21-1 and TRBJ2-7; the table's D call of TRBD1 was not tested on the DNA. TRBV21-1 corresponds to a pseudogene. The CDR3 is made up of 14 amino acids.

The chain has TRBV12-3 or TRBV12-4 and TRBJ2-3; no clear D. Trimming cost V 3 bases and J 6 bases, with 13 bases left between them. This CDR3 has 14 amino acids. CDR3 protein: CASSFRPIGDTQYF. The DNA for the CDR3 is TGTGCCAGCAGTTTTCGACCTATCGGGGATACGCAGTATTTT.

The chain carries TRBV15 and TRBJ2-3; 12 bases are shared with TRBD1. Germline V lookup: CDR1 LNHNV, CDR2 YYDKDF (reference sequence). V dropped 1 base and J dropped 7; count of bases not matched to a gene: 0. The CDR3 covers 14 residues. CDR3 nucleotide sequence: TGTGCCACCAGCAGAGGGGACAGGGGGCATACGCAGTATTTT. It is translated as CATSRGDRGHTQYF.

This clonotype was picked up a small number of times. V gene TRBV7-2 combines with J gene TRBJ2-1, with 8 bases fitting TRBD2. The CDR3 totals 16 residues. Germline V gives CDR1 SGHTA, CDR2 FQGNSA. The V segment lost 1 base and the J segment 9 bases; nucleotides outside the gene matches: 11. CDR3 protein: CASSLEARGVRREQFF. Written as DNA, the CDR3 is TGTGCCAGCAGCTTAGAGGCGCGGGGGGTACGTCGTGAGCAGTTCTTC.

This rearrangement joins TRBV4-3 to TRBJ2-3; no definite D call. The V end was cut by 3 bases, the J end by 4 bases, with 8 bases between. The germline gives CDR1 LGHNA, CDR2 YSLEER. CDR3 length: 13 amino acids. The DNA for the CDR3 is TGCGCCAGCAGCCAGATTGTCCCAGATACGCAGTATTTT. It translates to CASSQIVPDTQYF.

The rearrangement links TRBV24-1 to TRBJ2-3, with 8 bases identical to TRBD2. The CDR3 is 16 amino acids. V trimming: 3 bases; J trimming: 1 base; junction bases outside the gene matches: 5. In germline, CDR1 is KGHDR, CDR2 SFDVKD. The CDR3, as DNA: TGTGCCACCAGTGATCCACTAGCGGAAGGCACAGATACGCAGTATTTT. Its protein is CATSDPLAEGTDTQYF.

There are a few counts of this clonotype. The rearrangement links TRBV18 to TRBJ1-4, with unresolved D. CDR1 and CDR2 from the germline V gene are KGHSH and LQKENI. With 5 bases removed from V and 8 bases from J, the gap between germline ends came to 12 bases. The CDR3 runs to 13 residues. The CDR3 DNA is TGTGCCAGCTCATCAGGTGTGGTGGAAAAACTGTTTTTT. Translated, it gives CASSSGVVEKLFF.

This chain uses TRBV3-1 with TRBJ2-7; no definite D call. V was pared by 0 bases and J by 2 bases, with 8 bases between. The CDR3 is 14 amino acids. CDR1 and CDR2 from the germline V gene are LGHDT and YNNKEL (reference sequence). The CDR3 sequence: CASSQEGTTYEQYF. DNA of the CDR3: TGTGCCAGCAGCCAAGAAGGTACTACCTACGAGCAGTACTTC.

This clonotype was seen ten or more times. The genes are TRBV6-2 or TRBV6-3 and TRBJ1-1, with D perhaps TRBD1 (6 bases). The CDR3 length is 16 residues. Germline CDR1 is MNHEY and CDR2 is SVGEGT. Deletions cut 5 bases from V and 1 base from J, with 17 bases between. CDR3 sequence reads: CASSRRQVKRNTEAFF. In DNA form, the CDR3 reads TGTGCCAGCAGTAGGAGACAGGTGAAGCGGAACACTGAAGCTTTCTTT.

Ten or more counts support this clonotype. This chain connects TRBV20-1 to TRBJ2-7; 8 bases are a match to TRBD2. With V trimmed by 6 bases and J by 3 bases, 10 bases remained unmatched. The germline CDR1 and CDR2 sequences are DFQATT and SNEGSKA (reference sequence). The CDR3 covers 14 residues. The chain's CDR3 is CSAPRGTSVYEQYV. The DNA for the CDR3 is TGCAGTGCACCCCGGGGGACTAGTGTCTACGAGCAGTACGTC.

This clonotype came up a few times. The chain's CDR3 is CASRLGNRGSPLHF. DNA for the CDR3: TGTGCCAGCAGGCTGGGGAATAGAGGTTCACCCCTCCACTTT. The chain recombines TRBV12-3 or TRBV12-4 with TRBJ1-6; no clear D. The CDR3 has 14 amino acids. V lost 6 bases, J lost 9 bases, and 15 bases lay in between.

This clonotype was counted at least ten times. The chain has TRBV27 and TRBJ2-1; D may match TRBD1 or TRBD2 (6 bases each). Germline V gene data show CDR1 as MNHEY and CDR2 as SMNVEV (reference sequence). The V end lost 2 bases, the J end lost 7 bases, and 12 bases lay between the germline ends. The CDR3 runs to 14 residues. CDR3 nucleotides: TGTGCCAGCAGTTTAAGTCAGGGGAGGAATGAGCAGTTCTTC. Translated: CASSLSQGRNEQFF.

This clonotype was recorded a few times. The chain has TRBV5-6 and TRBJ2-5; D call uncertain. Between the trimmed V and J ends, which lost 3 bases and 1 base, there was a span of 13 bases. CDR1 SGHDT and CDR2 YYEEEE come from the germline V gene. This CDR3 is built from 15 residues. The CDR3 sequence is CASSSTLTLQETQYF. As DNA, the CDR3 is TGTGCCAGCAGCTCAACGCTAACCCTCCAAGAGACCCAGTACTTC.

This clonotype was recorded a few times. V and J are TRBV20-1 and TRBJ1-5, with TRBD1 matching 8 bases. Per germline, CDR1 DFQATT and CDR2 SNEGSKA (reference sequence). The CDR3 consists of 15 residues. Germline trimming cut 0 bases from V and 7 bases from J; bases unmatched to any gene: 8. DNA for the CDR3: TGCAGTGCTAGAGATCCCCGACAGGGGAGGCAGCCCCAGCATTTT. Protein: CSARDPRQGRQPQHF.

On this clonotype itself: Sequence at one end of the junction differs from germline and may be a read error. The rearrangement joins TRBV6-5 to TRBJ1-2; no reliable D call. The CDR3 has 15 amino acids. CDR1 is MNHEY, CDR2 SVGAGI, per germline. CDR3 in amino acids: CASSYSRELIYGYNF. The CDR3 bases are TGTGCCAGCAGTTACAGTAGGGAGTTGATCTATGGCTACAACTTC.

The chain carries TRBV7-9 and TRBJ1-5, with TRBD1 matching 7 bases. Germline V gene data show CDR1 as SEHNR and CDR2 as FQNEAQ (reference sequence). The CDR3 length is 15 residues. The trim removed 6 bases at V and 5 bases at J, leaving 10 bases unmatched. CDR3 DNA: TGTGCCAGCAGTTTCGACAGGGAGGCTCATCAGCCCCAGCATTTT. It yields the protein CASSFDREAHQPQHF.

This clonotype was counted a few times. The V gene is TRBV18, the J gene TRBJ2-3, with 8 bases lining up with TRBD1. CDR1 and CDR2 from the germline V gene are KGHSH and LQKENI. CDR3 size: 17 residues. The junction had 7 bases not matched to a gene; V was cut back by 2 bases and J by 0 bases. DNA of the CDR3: TGTGCCAGCTCACCATTGGCCAGGGGGCTCAGCACAGATACGCAGTATTTT. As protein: CASSPLARGLSTDTQYF. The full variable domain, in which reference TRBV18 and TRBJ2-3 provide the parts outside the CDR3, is NAGVMQNPRHLVRRRGQEARLRCSPMKGHSHVYWYRQLPEEGLKFMVYLQKENIIDESGMPKERFSAEFPKEGPSILRIQQVVRGDSAAYFCASSPLARGLSTDTQYFGPGTRLTVL.

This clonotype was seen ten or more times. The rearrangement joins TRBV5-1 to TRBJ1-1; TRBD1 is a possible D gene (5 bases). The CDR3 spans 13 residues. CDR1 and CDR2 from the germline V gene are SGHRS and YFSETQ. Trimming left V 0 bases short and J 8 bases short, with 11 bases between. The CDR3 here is CASSLAVGREAFF. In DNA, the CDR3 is TGCGCCAGCAGCTTGGCCGTGGGGCGGGAAGCTTTCTTT.

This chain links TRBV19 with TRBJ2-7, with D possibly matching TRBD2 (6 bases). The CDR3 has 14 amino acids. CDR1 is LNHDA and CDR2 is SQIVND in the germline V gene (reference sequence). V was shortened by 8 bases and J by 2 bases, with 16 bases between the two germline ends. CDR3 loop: CASGSVGLPYEQYF. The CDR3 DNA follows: TGTGCCAGTGGCTCGGTGGGACTTCCCTACGAGCAGTACTTC.

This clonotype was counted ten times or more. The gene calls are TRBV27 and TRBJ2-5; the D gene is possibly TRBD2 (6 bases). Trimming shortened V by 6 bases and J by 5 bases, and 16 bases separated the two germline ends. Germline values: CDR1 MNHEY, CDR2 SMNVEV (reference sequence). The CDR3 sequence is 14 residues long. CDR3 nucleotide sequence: TGTGCCAGCAGGGGCCTGGGCGGGACGGAGACCCAGTACTTC. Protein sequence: CASRGLGGTETQYF.

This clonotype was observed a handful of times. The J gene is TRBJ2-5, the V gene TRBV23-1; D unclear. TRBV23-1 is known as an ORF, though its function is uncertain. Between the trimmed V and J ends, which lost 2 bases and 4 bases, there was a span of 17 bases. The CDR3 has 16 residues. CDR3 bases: TGCGCCAGCAGTCAAAAGGGTAACGGGTCCCGAGAGACCCAGTACTTC. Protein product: CASSQKGNGSRETQYF.

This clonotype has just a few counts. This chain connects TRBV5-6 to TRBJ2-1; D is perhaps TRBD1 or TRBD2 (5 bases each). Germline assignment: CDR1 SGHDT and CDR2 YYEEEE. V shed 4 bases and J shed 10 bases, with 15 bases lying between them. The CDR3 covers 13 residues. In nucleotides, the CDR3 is TGTGCCAGCAGCCTTTGGGCCGGGGCGGAGCAGTTCTTC. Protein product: CASSLWAGAEQFF.